This T cell receptor beta chain was obtained from a study of T cell responses to AZD1222 COVID-19 vaccine. General study results and limits: The span of vaccine-associated CD4 TCRs extended across spike, with dominance at 160-218 and 743-854. Recipients of two AZD1222 doses showed rising Spike-specific TCR breadth and depth.

To note about this clone: Its matching antigen is unknown.

CDR3 size: 18 residues. The J segment lost 1 base and the V segment lost 5 bases, leaving 11 bases of the junction unmatched. Per germline, CDR1 MNHEY and CDR2 SMNVEV (reference sequence). Generated by immunoSEQ multiplex PCR, the TCRdb table keeps only in-frame clones and is missing some. The data show about 140,000 clones, around 90% seen once. Source: peripheral blood, taken on day 0 of AZD1222 vaccination. The receptor comes from an adult in good health. V is TRBV27 and J is TRBJ1-4; 9 nucleotides line up with TRBD1. The CDR3 region has the DNA TGTGCCAGCAGTCCGGGACAGGGAAGCCCTTTAACTAATGAAAAACTGTTTTTT. As protein: CASSPGQGSPLTNEKLFF.